What follows are 8 T cell receptor beta chains derived from one specimen sequenced in a study of OX40 agonist ivuxolimab in advanced cancers. Clones were sequenced by immunoSEQ multiplex PCR, and TCRdb holds only the in-frame ones, with some missing. The sample carries 50,000 to 70,000 clones, about 90% recorded once. This material consisted of CD4+ or CD8+ T cells sorted from blood, taken in a trial of the OX40 agonist ivuxolimab. The receptor set was obtained from an adult with an advanced solid tumor such as melanoma, head and neck, liver or kidney cancer.

The chain couples TRBV19 to TRBJ1-1, with 7 nucleotides matching TRBD1. The CDR3 length is 14 residues. Losses at the gene ends were 4 bases for V and 1 base for J; bases not matched to a gene: 3. Germline V gives CDR1 LNHDA, CDR2 SQIVND (reference sequence). CDR3 protein: CASSTGQENTEAFF. CDR3 bases: TGTGCCAGTAGTACCGGACAGGAGAACACTGAAGCTTTCTTT.

This clone appeared a few times. The V call is TRBV7-2, the J call TRBJ1-5; D is uncertain. Germline CDR1 and CDR2: SGHTA and FQGNSA. The CDR3 extends over 14 amino acids. V was trimmed by 1 base and J by 7 bases, leaving 11 bases between them. The CDR3 protein is CASSLGVLGQPQHF. CDR3 sequence (DNA): TGTGCCAGCAGCTTAGGGGTTTTGGGGCAGCCCCAGCATTTT.

In its sample, this clone was seen once. The rearrangement uses TRBV6-1 and TRBJ1-2; no firm D call. V was cut by 5 bases and J by 5 bases, with 18 bases left in between. The CDR3 runs 15 residues. Germline V lookup: CDR1 MNHNS, CDR2 SASEGT. CDR3 coding DNA: TGTGCCAGCAGTTGGACCATTCCTCTACCTTATGGCTACACCTTC. Residues: CASSWTIPLPYGYTF.

The J gene is TRBJ2-5, the V gene TRBV5-4; maybe TRBD2 (7 bases). CDR1 and CDR2 (germline): SGHNT, YYREEE (reference sequence). V was pared by 1 base and J by 5 bases, with 18 bases between. The CDR3 runs 16 residues. The CDR3 protein is CASSLFWGGDYETQYF. CDR3 DNA sequence: TGTGCCAGCAGCTTGTTTTGGGGGGGCGATTATGAGACCCAGTACTTC. Full variable domain (missing parts from reference TRBV5-4 and TRBJ2-5): ETGVTQSPTHLIKTRGQQVTLRCSSQSGHNTVSWYQQALGQGPQFIFQYYREEENGRGNFPPRFSGLQFPNYSSELNVNALELDDSALYLCASSLFWGGDYETQYFGPGTRLLVL.

The genes are TRBV11-2 and TRBJ1-1, with D perhaps matching TRBD1 (5 bases). CDR1 and CDR2 (germline): SGHAT, FQNNGV. There are 14 residues in the CDR3. V lost 4 bases to trimming and J lost 1 base, with 10 bases between them. The CDR3 coding sequence is TGTGCCAGCAGCTGGGTCGGGGGGAACACTGAAGCTTTCTTT. Protein: CASSWVGGNTEAFF. Together with reference TRBV11-2 and TRBJ1-1, the CDR3 gives the full variable domain: EAGVAQSPRYKIIEKRQSVAFWCNPISGHATLYWYQQILGQGPKLLIQFQNNGVVDDSQLPKDRFSAERLKGVDSTLKIQPAKLEDSAVYLCASSWVGGNTEAFFGQGTRLTVV.

This sequence joins TRBV7-9 and TRBJ1-5; tentative D call: TRBD1 (5 bases). This CDR3 spans 13 amino acids. Germline values: CDR1 SEHNR, CDR2 FQNEAQ (reference sequence). Trimming stripped 6 bases from V and 4 bases from J, with 10 bases between. CDR3 in amino acids: CASRSEGNQPQHF. In DNA, the CDR3 is TGTGCCAGCAGATCCGAGGGGAATCAGCCCCAGCATTTT.

The CDR3 DNA is TGTGCCAGCCCTGGACAGGTCACCTACAATGAGCAGTTCTTC. Residues: CASPGQVTYNEQFF. The gene calls are TRBV2 and TRBJ2-1, with 7 bases aligning to TRBD1. The germline V gene encodes CDR1 SNHLY and CDR2 FYNNEI. The V gene end was trimmed by 8 bases and the J gene end by 2 bases; junction bases not matched to a gene: 6. The CDR3 spans 14 residues.

The chain employs TRBV4-1 and TRBJ1-1; D unresolved. The germline gives CDR1 MGHRA, CDR2 YSYEKL. V was trimmed by 0 bases and J by 0 bases, leaving 8 bases between them. The CDR3 sequence is 15 residues long. DNA of the CDR3: TGCGCCAGCAGCCAAGATCGGACTCTGAACACTGAAGCTTTCTTT. This gives the protein CASSQDRTLNTEAFF.